These 26 T cell receptor beta chains originate from one sample sequenced in a study of T cell clones after liver transplantation. Data came from immunoSEQ multiplex PCR; TCRdb stores just in-frame clones and leaves some out. The sample includes roughly 100,000 clones, roughly four fifths seen only once; the top ten take less than 3%. Sequenced here: CD4+ T cells from blood, sampled 45 to 50 months after liver transplant. Receptor source: a human patient who received a liver transplant. Some T cells may arise from the graft donor.

This chain joins TRBV4-1 and TRBJ1-2; 7 bases align to TRBD1. The ends lost 0 bases at V and 0 bases at J; junction bases unmatched: 10. Germline CDR1 MGHRA, CDR2 YSYEKL. The length of the CDR3 is 18 residues. The CDR3 DNA follows: TGCGCCAGCAGCCAAGATCGGCAGGGGGTCTGGACTAACTATGGCTACACCTTC. Translating it yields CASSQDRQGVWTNYGYTF.

V is TRBV27 and J is TRBJ1-1, with D possibly TRBD1 on 5 matching bases. The germline V gene encodes CDR1 MNHEY and CDR2 SMNVEV (reference sequence). Trimming shortened V by 5 bases and J by 0 bases, and 22 bases separated the two germline ends. The CDR3 spans 18 residues. The CDR3 DNA reads as TGTGCCAGCAGTCTCACCTCAGGGAGGCTCATCATGAACACTGAAGCTTTCTTT. Translation gives CASSLTSGRLIMNTEAFF.

CDR3 sequence reads: CASSPPGRNRQETQYF. CDR3 in DNA: TGCGCCAGCAGCCCGCCAGGGCGGAACCGCCAAGAGACCCAGTACTTC. The rearrangement uses TRBV4-1 and TRBJ2-5; possible D gene TRBD1, 5 bases. The V and J ends lost 4 bases and 1 base respectively, with 16 bases between them. The CDR3 runs 16 residues. Germline V CDR1 and CDR2: MGHRA, YSYEKL.

A note on this clone: Within the sample, other DNA sequences also encode this same CDR3. The rearrangement uses TRBV6-5 and TRBJ1-1; maybe TRBD1 (5 bases). The CDR3 contains 13 residues. Trimming pared 6 bases from V and 5 bases from J, leaving 13 bases between. The germline V gene has CDR1 MNHEY and CDR2 SVGAGI. For the CDR3, the DNA is TGTGCCAGCAGCCCCCTGGGGGGGACTGAAGCTTTCTTT. Amino acid sequence: CASSPLGGTEAFF.

V and J are TRBV5-6 and TRBJ2-7; D might be TRBD1 (6 bases). CDR1 is SGHDT, CDR2 YYEEEE, per germline. CDR3 length: 14 residues. The germline V and J ends were trimmed by 3 bases and 0 bases, with 10 bases remaining between them. Written as DNA, the CDR3 is TGTGCCAGCAGCTACGGGACAAGCTCCTACGAGCAGTACTTC. This codes for CASSYGTSSYEQYF.

The DNA for the CDR3 is TGCAGCGTTAAACCCACAGGGATAGGTGGCTACACCTTC. Its translation is CSVKPTGIGGYTF. This chain uses TRBV29-1 with TRBJ1-2; D is possibly TRBD1 (6 bases). The CDR3 covers 13 residues. V was cut by 5 bases and J by 7 bases, with 17 bases left in between. CDR1 SQVTM and CDR2 ANQGSEA come from the germline V gene.

The CDR3 sequence: CASSAAKTGSKNIQYF. Here the CDR3 DNA reads TGTGCCAGCAGTGCCGCCAAGACAGGCTCCAAAAACATTCAGTACTTC. The chain carries TRBV27 and TRBJ2-4; D might be TRBD1 (6 bases). V shed 5 bases and J shed 2 bases, with 16 bases lying between them. The length of the CDR3 is 16 residues. CDR1 MNHEY and CDR2 SMNVEV come from the germline V gene (reference sequence).

V and J are TRBV28 and TRBJ2-1; the D gene is possibly TRBD1 (5 bases). CDR1 MDHEN and CDR2 SYDVKM come from the germline V gene. Deletions cut 6 bases from V and 0 bases from J, with 18 bases between. This CDR3 has 17 amino acids. The CDR3 protein is CASRPLKGASSYNEQFF. Here the CDR3 DNA reads TGTGCCAGCAGACCTCTAAAAGGGGCGAGCTCCTACAATGAGCAGTTCTTC.

This clone was seen more than once but under ten times. The rearrangement links TRBV7-3 to TRBJ2-3; possible D gene TRBD1, 5 bases. CDR1 is SGHTA and CDR2 is FQGTGA in the germline V gene. The V end was cut by 8 bases, the J end by 2 bases, with 23 bases between. This CDR3 has 17 amino acids. The CDR3 sequence: CASSSSPRRAYTDTQYF. The CDR3, as DNA: TGTGCCAGCTCCTCCAGCCCGCGCAGGGCCTACACAGATACGCAGTATTTT. The whole variable domain, remainder taken from reference TRBV7-3 and TRBJ2-3, is GAGVSQTPSNKVTEKGKYVELRCDPISGHTALYWYRQSLGQGPEFLIYFQGTGAADDSGLPNDRFFAVRPEGSVSTLKIQRTERGDSAVYLCASSSSPRRAYTDTQYFGPGTRLTVL.

The gene calls are TRBV28 and TRBJ2-3, with TRBD2 matching over 10 bases. Germline V CDR1 and CDR2: MDHEN, SYDVKM. The CDR3 sequence is 15 residues long. With 9 bases clipped from V and 3 bases from J, the junction kept 9 bases outside the gene matches. The CDR3 bases are TGTGCCAGTTCTAAAAGCGGGAGGGCGACAGATACGCAGTATTTT. Protein: CASSKSGRATDTQYF.

The rearrangement uses TRBV9 and TRBJ2-3, with D possibly matching TRBD2 (6 bases). Trimming shortened V by 4 bases and J by 1 base, and 19 bases separated the two germline ends. The germline CDR1 and CDR2 sequences are SGDLS and YYNGEE. The CDR3 runs 17 residues. The CDR3 is CASSPQQGGVGTDTQYF. The CDR3 coding sequence is TGTGCCAGCAGCCCTCAGCAGGGCGGGGTAGGCACAGATACGCAGTATTTT.

V is TRBV5-6 and J is TRBJ1-6; TRBD1 might be the D (6 bases). Germline V gives CDR1 SGHDT, CDR2 YYEEEE. This CDR3 has 15 residues. Trimming removed 4 bases from V and 8 bases from J, with 16 bases in between. The CDR3 sequence: CASSQGYSGDSPLHF. DNA of the CDR3: TGTGCCAGCAGCCAGGGGTATTCGGGGGATTCACCCCTCCACTTT.

This sequence joins TRBV4-1 and TRBJ1-3; D gene unclear. CDR1 and CDR2 (germline): MGHRA, YSYEKL. V lost 6 bases, J lost 0 bases, and 12 bases lay in between. CDR3 length: 15 amino acids. CDR3 in amino acids: CASRRTEGSGNTIYF. The CDR3 DNA reads as TGCGCCAGCAGACGTACTGAGGGCTCTGGAAACACCATATATTTT.

CDR3 residues: CASSPGRRNTGELFF. The CDR3 DNA follows: TGTGCCAGTAGTCCCGGACGGCGGAACACCGGGGAGCTGTTTTTT. V is TRBV19 and J is TRBJ2-2; no reliable D call. The germline V and J ends were trimmed by 5 bases and 1 base, with 11 bases remaining between them. Germline CDR1 LNHDA, CDR2 SQIVND (reference sequence). The CDR3 sequence is 15 residues long.

The chain uses TRBV2 and TRBJ2-5, with TRBD2 as a possible D gene (5 bases). Germline lookup yields CDR1 SNHLY and CDR2 FYNNEI. The CDR3 totals 13 residues. V lost 7 bases to trimming and J lost 2 bases, with 11 bases between them. The CDR3 protein is CASNTLAQETQYF. The CDR3 DNA reads TGTGCCAGCAACACCCTAGCTCAAGAGACCCAGTACTTC.

The gene calls are TRBV7-9 and TRBJ1-2; perhaps TRBD1 as D (6 bases). Deletions cut 4 bases from V and 5 bases from J, with 14 bases between. The CDR3 runs 14 residues. Germline loops: CDR1 SEHNR, CDR2 FQNEAQ (reference sequence). The CDR3 spells CASSSQGFEYGYTF. CDR3 in DNA: TGTGCCAGCAGCTCACAGGGTTTTGAGTATGGCTACACCTTC.

With regard to this clone: Other DNA sequences in this specimen translate into the identical CDR3. The chain couples TRBV7-2 to TRBJ2-3; D ambiguous. Looked up from germline, CDR1 is SGHTA and CDR2 is FQGNSA. The CDR3 has 12 amino acids. V shed 5 bases and J shed 2 bases, with 5 bases lying between them. CDR3 sequence: CASSPHTDTQYF. As DNA, the CDR3 is TGTGCCAGCAGCCCCCACACAGATACGCAGTATTTT.

The chain joins TRBV27 to TRBJ2-3; D call uncertain. V dropped 0 bases and J dropped 0 bases, with 10 bases sitting between them. CDR1 and CDR2 (germline): MNHEY, SMNVEV (reference sequence). The CDR3 contains 16 residues. The chain's CDR3 is CASSLSQKDSTDTQYF. For the CDR3, the DNA is TGTGCCAGCAGTTTATCACAGAAGGATAGCACAGATACGCAGTATTTT.

The chain has TRBV25-1 and TRBJ1-2, with D maybe TRBD1 (6 bases). The CDR3 is 14 residues long. V was pared by 5 bases and J by 6 bases, with 16 bases between. Germline CDR1 reads MGHDK; CDR2 reads SYGVNS. Here the CDR3 DNA reads TGTGCCAGCAGTTCTCCGCTACAGGGTAATGGCTACACCTTC. This gives the protein CASSSPLQGNGYTF.

The chain employs TRBV27 and TRBJ2-5; D possibly corresponds to TRBD2 (6 bases). Trimming stripped 2 bases from V and 5 bases from J, with 9 bases between. The CDR3 is 13 residues long. The germline CDR1 and CDR2 sequences are MNHEY and SMNVEV (reference sequence). This chain's CDR3 is CASSLTSTETQYF. Written as DNA, the CDR3 is TGTGCCAGCAGTTTAACTAGCACGGAGACCCAGTACTTC.

V is TRBV18 and J is TRBJ2-1; the D is unclear. Trimming shortened V by 3 bases and J by 3 bases, and 9 bases separated the two germline ends. The CDR3 loop spans 14 amino acids. Germline CDR1 is KGHSH and CDR2 is LQKENI. The CDR3 nucleotides read TGTGCCAGCTCACCCGCGGTCGGCTACAATGAGCAGTTCTTC. Protein: CASSPAVGYNEQFF.

The chain employs TRBV9 and TRBJ2-6; TRBD2 is a possible D gene (6 bases). V lost 0 bases, J lost 0 bases, and 10 bases lay in between. CDR1 and CDR2 from the germline V gene are SGDLS and YYNGEE. The CDR3 has 17 residues. CDR3 DNA sequence: TGTGCCAGCAGCGTAGGCGGGGTACTCTCTGGGGCCAACGTCCTGACTTTC. It encodes CASSVGGVLSGANVLTF.

The chain has TRBV15 and TRBJ2-7; D could derive from TRBD1 or TRBD2 (5 bases each). The V gene's germline CDR1 is LNHNV and CDR2 YYDKDF (reference sequence). With 0 bases removed from V and 3 bases from J, the gap between germline ends came to 18 bases. The CDR3 covers 17 residues. The DNA of the CDR3 is TGTGCCACCAGCAGAGACTTTGGGGCCGGGGCCCTCTACGAGCAGTACTTC. Translated, it gives CATSRDFGAGALYEQYF.

The chain links TRBV27 to TRBJ2-1, with TRBD2 matching over 7 bases. The CDR3 is 17 residues long. V shed 4 bases, J shed 4 bases, and the junction held 13 bases outside the gene matches. The V gene's germline CDR1 is MNHEY and CDR2 SMNVEV (reference sequence). CDR3 region: CASSSPPLLAVYNEQFF. The CDR3, as DNA: TGTGCCAGCAGTTCCCCCCCGTTGCTAGCGGTTTACAATGAGCAGTTCTTC.

This chain joins TRBV27 and TRBJ2-1; 13 positions match TRBD2. Germline V gene data show CDR1 as MNHEY and CDR2 as SMNVEV (reference sequence). The CDR3 has 16 amino acids. The ends lost 2 bases at V and 14 bases at J; junction bases unmatched: 12. Here the CDR3 reads CASSLERLAGGAGEFF. CDR3 coding DNA: TGTGCCAGCAGTTTAGAACGACTAGCGGGAGGTGCGGGTGAGTTCTTC.

The chain combines TRBV7-6 with TRBJ2-2; 10 nucleotides agree with TRBD2. The CDR3 covers 16 residues. Germline trimming cut 1 base from V and 4 bases from J; bases unmatched to any gene: 3. Germline V CDR1 and CDR2: SGHVS, FNYEAQ. CDR3 sequence (DNA): TGTGCCAGCAGCTTAGGACTAGCGGGTATCACCGGGGAGCTGTTTTTT. Amino acids: CASSLGLAGITGELFF.